A single T cell receptor (beta chain) is shown here with its context. Its specificity is unknown. This sample stems from a study of cytomegalovirus exposure and HLA in healthy donors. Background on the study: The roughly 120 validation repertoires matched the approximately 700 first-cohort repertoires in platform, a later analysis reported.

Findings and limits, study-wide: First-cohort TCR clusters were later found to tend to co-occur in the 120 validation repertoires. A list of around 160 TCR beta chains associated with cytomegalovirus was given.

V lost 3 bases, J lost 0 bases, and 12 bases lay in between. CDR3 length equals 15 residues. Germline V gives CDR1 MNHNS, CDR2 SASEGT. The donors were in the approximately 130-subject validation cohort; that cohort was separate from the roughly 660-subject first cohort. Sequenced by immunoSEQ multiplex PCR; TCRdb stores in-frame clones only, minus some. This table has tens of thousands of clones, approximately 95% appearing once. The rearrangement joins TRBV6-1 to TRBJ2-7; D remains ambiguous. The sequenced sample was PBMCs. This receptor was identified in a young woman in good health and CMV-seronegative. This CDR3 reads CASSDGPVLSYEQYF. The CDR3 bases are TGTGCCAGCAGTGATGGGCCAGTCCTCTCCTACGAGCAGTACTTC.